This T cell receptor (beta chain) was retrieved from a study of blood T cell repertoires in COVID-19. For the study at large: The cDNA or gDNA used as material had been derived from T cells, B-cell-depleted T cells, or PBMCs.

V lost 6 bases, J lost 6 bases, and 6 bases stayed unmatched. The CDR3 length is 15 residues. Germline lookup yields CDR1 MDHEN and CDR2 SYDVKM. Followed longitudinally, the Seattle patients had been enrolled during active infection. Per the study methods: By means of reference gene primer amplification, nucleated cell counts were estimated. Clones were read by immunoSEQ multiplex PCR, and TCRdb kept only the in-frame ones, dropping some. The DNA was the basis for D and trimming; V, J and clone size are from that table. The table shows some 350,000 clones, with approximately 88% occurring only once. This TCR was recovered from a woman aged 30 to 39 with COVID-19, enrolled during active disease. Material: peripheral blood. The chain has TRBV28 and TRBJ1-5; the match to TRBD1 covers 12 bases. CDR3 nucleotide sequence: TGTGCCAGCAGCCCCGGGACAGGGGGCTTTCAGCCCCAGCATTTT. Protein sequence: CASSPGTGGFQPQHF.